The present T cell receptor (beta chain) was sequenced within a study of molecular identifiers for immune sequencing clone quantification. The CDR3 covers 16 residues. Germline assignment: CDR1 SGHKS and CDR2 YYEKEE (reference sequence). V lost 0 bases to trimming and J lost 0 bases, with 13 bases between them. This clonotype was seen at least ten times. TCRdb passed the PCR reads through MiXCR, listing each CDR3 protein once. This sample has about 40,000 distinct CDR3 sequences; 15% to 20% occur once, and the top ten carry approximately 1.1%. This receptor was identified in a human donor in good health. Some libraries in this study had Jurkat cell RNA spiked in. This chain links TRBV5-5 with TRBJ2-7; D uncertain. The specimen sequenced was naive CD8+ T cells from blood, with Jurkat cell RNA spiked in. Regarding subset: FACS-sorted CD8+CD4-CCR7+CD45RA+ naive T cells. The CDR3 DNA reads as TGTGCCAGCAGCTTGGATCCGGAACGCAGCTCCTACGAGCAGTACTTC. Protein sequence: CASSLDPERSSYEQYF. The complete variable domain, with remaining parts taken from reference TRBV5-5 and TRBJ2-7, reads DAGVTQSPTHLIKTRGQQVTLRCSPISGHKSVSWYQQVLGQGPQFIFQYYEKEERGRGNFPDRFSARQFPNYSSELNVNALLLGDSALYLCASSLDPERSSYEQYFGPGTRLTVT.